These 3 T cell receptor beta chains originate from one sample sequenced in a study of CD8 T cells in ankylosing spondylitis. TCRdb reprocessed the 5' RACE reads via MiXCR and lists one record per CDR3 protein. The data hold roughly 91,000 distinct CDR3 sequences, with roughly 8.7% observed a single time. The sample consisted of blood, either unsorted or a sorted T cell fraction (not recorded which). The receptors here all came from a male donor with ankylosing spondylitis or in good health (not recorded which).

At least ten counts were recorded for this clonotype. This chain uses TRBV5-1 with TRBJ2-7; D is perhaps TRBD1 (5 bases). V lost 0 bases and J lost 5, with 9 bases in between. From germline, CDR1 is SGHRS and CDR2 YFSETQ. The CDR3 spans 13 residues. In DNA form, the CDR3 reads TGCGCCAGCAGCTTGGGACAGAGGAACGAGCAGTACTTC. Its translation: CASSLGQRNEQYF.

This clonotype was recorded many times. The chain recombines TRBV21-1 with TRBJ1-6; TRBD1, as called in the table, went unchecked against the DNA. TRBV21-1 is an annotated pseudogene. This CDR3 is built from 17 residues. CDR3 loop: CASKYPGTGDHNSPLHF. Here the CDR3 DNA reads TGTGCCAGTAAATACCCCGGGACAGGGGATCATAATTCACCCCTCCACTTT.

Of note for this clonotype: A much larger clone lies a single base off, so this may be a read error. The chain combines TRBV18 with TRBJ1-2; TRBD1 might be the D (5 bases). The germline V gene has CDR1 KGHSH and CDR2 LQKENI. This CDR3 region has 16 residues. V was pared by 4 bases and J by 8 bases, with 23 bases between. This CDR3 is CASSLEESSGAWGYTF. The CDR3 region has the DNA TGTGCCAGCTCACTTGAGGAATCGTCCGGGGCTTGGGGCTACACCTTC. Full variable domain (remainder filled in from reference TRBV18 and TRBJ1-2): NAGVMQNPRHLVRRRGQEARLRCSPMKGHSHVYWYRQLPEEGLKFMVYLQKENIIDESGMPKERFSAEFPKEGPSILRIQQVVRGDSAAYFCASSLEESSGAWGYTFGSGTRLTVV.